This T cell receptor (beta chain) was sequenced for a study of blood T cell repertoires in COVID-19 (dated by TCRdb to 2018 to 2021). Broadly, across the study: Collaborator samples came from the United States, Italy and Spain and covered acute and convalescent phases of COVID-19. The material from the prospective study consisted of cDNA or gDNA derived from T cells, B-cell-depleted T cells, or PBMCs. Deeply sampled blood TCRbeta repertoires from subjects exposed to, actively infected with, or recovered from COVID-19 were included in the dataset. A freely available public database, intended as a resource for researchers studying the immune response to SARS-CoV-2, is where the repertoires were released. Samples were obtained from the ongoing ImmuneRACE study (first 160 participants) and from some 1,200 subjects provided by 6 global collaborators. A de-identified subject ID, COVID-19 status, age in years and sex were almost always included in the sample metadata. Where available, HLA class I and class II types were obtained from metadata supplied by the sample provider rather than from assay-based typing.

From its cysteine to its phenylalanine, the CDR3 spans 15 amino acids. The DNA shown is the 45-base CDR3, in frame from base 1. V has 2 bases trimmed and J has 1 base trimmed; junction bases matching no gene number 4. From the germline V gene, CDR1 is KGHSH and CDR2 is LQKENI. The immunoSEQ Assay, a bias-controlled multiplex PCR, was used to amplify TCRbeta CDR3 regions from genomic DNA. In the authors' own workflow: Nucleated cell counts per sample were estimated from amplification of reference gene primers within the assay. To quantify the absolute abundance of each unique TCRbeta CDR3 rearrangement, sequence reads were collapsed and filtered. Productive Simpson clonality was computed per sample as the square root of Simpson's diversity index over productive rearrangements. TCRdb took over this immuneACCESS table, retaining in-frame rearrangements with V and J assigned. Such tables are incomplete; in checked studies, under half of the missing clones stem from an unresolved V gene, and the remainder is unexplained. V and J calls and clone size are those listed in that table; D and trimming were worked out from the DNA. This sample is represented by a few hundred thousand clones; roughly 90% of them were singletons. Together, the top ten hold more than 0.85% of the sample.

One collaborating source in Seattle enrolled patients while the patients were actively infected and followed the patients over time throughout the course of disease. The collaborating institutions used their own protocols to collect whole blood in K2EDTA tubes. For TCRbeta analysis, collaborator samples were shipped as frozen whole blood, as isolated PBMCs, or as DNA extracted from either sample type. Summary of the overall study and its limitations: How much clinical and demographic metadata was included differed by source and by participant, and the metadata was provided uncurated.

About this clone itself: Which antigen it targets is not known. Per-base qualities were not stored, and no clone one base away is much larger.

This sequence uses TRBV18 and TRBJ1-1; 7 middle bases align to TRBD1. This clonotype was obtained from a woman aged 40 to 49 with COVID-19, enrolled during active disease. The sample was peripheral blood. The bases are TGTGCCAGCTCACCAGACAGGGTCGCGAACACTGAAGCTTTCTTT. Translation gives CASSPDRVANTEAFF. The CDR3 plus the reference TRBV18 and TRBJ1-1 genes for the other parts give the full variable domain: NAGVMQNPRHLVRRRGQEARLRCSPMKGHSHVYWYRQLPEEGLKFMVYLQKENIIDESGMPKERFSAEFPKEGPSILRIQQVVRGDSAAYFCASSPDRVANTEAFFGQGTRLTVV.